These 9 T cell receptor beta chains originate from one sample sequenced in a study of blood T cell repertoires in COVID-19. Method: immunoSEQ multiplex PCR; TCRdb's copy keeps in-frame clones and lacks some. The sample has roughly 51,000 clones; 80% to 90% are singletons. The sequencing sample was made of peripheral blood. Receptor source: a woman of 80 years or more with acute or convalescent COVID-19.

J is TRBJ1-2 and V is TRBV19; 7 bases fit TRBD1. With 3 bases clipped from V and 5 bases from J, the junction kept 18 bases outside the gene matches. Germline V gene lookup returns CDR1 LNHDA and CDR2 SQIVND (reference sequence). The CDR3 totals 18 residues. The CDR3 sequence is CASSMGRALTQGQYGYTF. The DNA for the CDR3 is TGTGCCAGTAGTATGGGGCGCGCTCTGACACAGGGGCAATATGGCTACACCTTC.

This rearrangement joins TRBV11-2 to TRBJ2-7, with 7 positions matching TRBD1. Germline V CDR1 and CDR2: SGHAT, FQNNGV. This CDR3 is 15 amino acids long. The V segment lost 5 bases and the J segment 2 bases; nucleotides outside the gene matches: 9. The CDR3 sequence: CASSPITGDTYEQYF. The CDR3 bases are TGTGCCAGCAGCCCAATCACAGGGGACACCTACGAGCAGTACTTC.

The rearrangement joins TRBV6-5 to TRBJ2-7; TRBD2 agrees at 8 bases. The CDR3 runs 15 residues. Germline V gene data show CDR1 as MNHEY and CDR2 as SVGAGI. After removal of 2 bases from V and 3 bases from J, the junction contained 6 bases not matched to a gene. CDR3 in DNA: TGTGCCAGCAGTTACGGGGCGGGGGGTAACTACGAGCAGTACTTC. Encoded protein: CASSYGAGGNYEQYF.

About this clone: At one end the junction does not follow the germline gene, possibly because of a read error. The V and J genes are TRBV23-1 and TRBJ1-6; 7 bases are shared with TRBD1. TRBV23-1 counts as an open reading frame of uncertain function. The length of the CDR3 is 17 residues. CDR3 region: CASSQSKQGPYNSPLHF. DNA for the CDR3: TGCGCCAGTAGTCAATCCAAACAGGGGCCCTATAATTCACCCCTCCACTTT.

J is TRBJ2-2 and V is TRBV19; D is perhaps TRBD1 (5 bases). This CDR3 contains 14 residues. The germline V gene has CDR1 LNHDA and CDR2 SQIVND (reference sequence). Trimming left V 10 bases short and J 1 base short, with 13 bases between. The CDR3 reads CATRVDLNTGELFF. The CDR3 DNA is TGTGCCACCAGGGTAGATTTGAACACCGGGGAGCTGTTTTTT.

The chain has TRBV6-6 and TRBJ1-2, with TRBD1 matching 8 bases. The CDR3 spans 14 residues. The junction had 1 base not matched to a gene; V was cut back by 0 bases and J by 4 bases. Germline V gene sequence: CDR1 MNHNY, CDR2 SVGAGI (reference sequence). CDR3 coding DNA: TGTGCCAGCAGTTACTCTACAGGGGGCTATGGCTACACCTTC. Translating it yields CASSYSTGGYGYTF.

CDR3 region: CASGENERNTEAFF. In nucleotides, the CDR3 is TGTGCTAGTGGTGAGAATGAAAGGAACACTGAAGCTTTCTTT. The chain joins TRBV12-5 to TRBJ1-1; D gene unclear. Between the trimmed V and J ends, which lost 5 bases and 1 base, there was a span of 11 bases. The CDR3 spans 14 residues. The germline gives CDR1 LGHNT, CDR2 FRNRAP. Full variable domain (rest looked up from reference TRBV12-5 and TRBJ1-1): DARVTQTPRHKVTEMGQEVTMRCQPILGHNTVFWYRQTMMQGLELLAYFRNRAPLDDSGMPKDRFSAEMPDATLATLKIQPSEPRDSAVYFCASGENERNTEAFFGQGTRLTVV.

The rearrangement joins TRBV3-1 (or the pseudogene TRBV3-2) to TRBJ1-2; 12 bases are a match to TRBD1. The CDR3 extends over 13 amino acids. V dropped 8 bases and J dropped 4; count of bases not matched to a gene: 2. CDR1 and CDR2 from the germline V gene are LGHDT and YNNKEL (reference sequence). This CDR3 reads CASRGQGAYGYTF. The CDR3 DNA reads TGTGCCAGCCGGGGACAGGGGGCCTATGGCTACACCTTC.

The chain has TRBV29-1 and TRBJ2-1, with TRBD2 identical over 13 bases. Per germline, CDR1 SQVTM and CDR2 ANQGSEA. This CDR3 spans 14 amino acids. Trimming cost V 4 bases and J 9 bases; bases outside gene matches: 6. Here the CDR3 DNA reads TGCAGCGTTGCCCTGACTAGCGGGGGGACTGAGCAGTTCTTC. It is translated as CSVALTSGGTEQFF.